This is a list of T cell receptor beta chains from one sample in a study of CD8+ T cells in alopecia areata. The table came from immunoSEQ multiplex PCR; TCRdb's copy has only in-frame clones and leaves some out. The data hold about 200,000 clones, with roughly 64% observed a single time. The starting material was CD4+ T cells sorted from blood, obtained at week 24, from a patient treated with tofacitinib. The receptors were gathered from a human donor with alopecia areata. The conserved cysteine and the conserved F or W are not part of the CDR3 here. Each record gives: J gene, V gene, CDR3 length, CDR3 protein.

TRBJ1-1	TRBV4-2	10	ASSEEGTEAF
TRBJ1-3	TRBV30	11	AWSGLSGNTIY
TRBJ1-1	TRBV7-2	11	ASSLDRNTEAF
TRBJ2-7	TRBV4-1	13	ASSPVGDISYEQY
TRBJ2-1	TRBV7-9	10	ASRELDNEQF
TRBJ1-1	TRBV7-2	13	ASSSTRWANTEAF
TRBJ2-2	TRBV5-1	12	ASSFFASRRELF
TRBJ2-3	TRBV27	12	ASIKGQRTDTQY
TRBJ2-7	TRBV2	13	ASKSFTGGAGEQY
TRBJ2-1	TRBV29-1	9	SAGVDNEQF
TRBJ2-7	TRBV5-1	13	ASSLDVTGAGEQY
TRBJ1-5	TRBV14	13	ASSQEGGLNQPQH
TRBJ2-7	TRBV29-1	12	SVEELGSSYEQY
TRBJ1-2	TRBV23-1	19	ASSQWDLLPPYTRKNYGYT
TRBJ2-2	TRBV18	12	ATRTLTYTGELF
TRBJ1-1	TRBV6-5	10	ASSRGVTEAF
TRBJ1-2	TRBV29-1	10	SVVTGDYGYT
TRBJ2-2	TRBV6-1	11	ASNLLTTGELF
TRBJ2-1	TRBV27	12	ASSITRTETHPF
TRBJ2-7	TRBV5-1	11	ASNPTGSYEQY
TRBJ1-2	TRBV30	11	AWSIKRGSGYT
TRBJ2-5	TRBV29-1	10	SGGRAQETQY
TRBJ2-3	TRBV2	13	ASSEARRGTDTQY
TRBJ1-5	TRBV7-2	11	ASSTDSNQPQH
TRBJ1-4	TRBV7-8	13	ASSDNRGMGEKLF
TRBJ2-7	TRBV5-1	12	ASSPERGSYEQY
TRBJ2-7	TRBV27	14	ASSLSGAGRSYEQY
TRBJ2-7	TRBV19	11	ASRGQGPYEQY
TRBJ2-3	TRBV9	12	ASGSRTGQDTQY
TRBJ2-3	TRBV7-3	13	ASSFRGLSTDTQY
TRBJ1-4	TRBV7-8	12	ASSLEQGREKLF
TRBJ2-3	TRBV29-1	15	SVRRQFSGRYPDTQY
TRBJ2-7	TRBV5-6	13	ASSLISGTDYEQY
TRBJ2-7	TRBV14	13	ASSQGTSASYEQY
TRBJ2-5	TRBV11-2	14	ASKELAGDLQETQY
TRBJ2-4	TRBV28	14	ASSLPGAATKNIQY
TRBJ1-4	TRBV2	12	ASSARTGELKLF
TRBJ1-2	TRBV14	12	ASSQAIGLYGYT
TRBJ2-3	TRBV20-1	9	SASSTDTQY
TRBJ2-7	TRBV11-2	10	ASSLARLEQY
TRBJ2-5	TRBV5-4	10	ASSLGTETQY
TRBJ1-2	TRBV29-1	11	SDRRQGGYGYT
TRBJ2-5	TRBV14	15	ASSQETLGLGRETQY